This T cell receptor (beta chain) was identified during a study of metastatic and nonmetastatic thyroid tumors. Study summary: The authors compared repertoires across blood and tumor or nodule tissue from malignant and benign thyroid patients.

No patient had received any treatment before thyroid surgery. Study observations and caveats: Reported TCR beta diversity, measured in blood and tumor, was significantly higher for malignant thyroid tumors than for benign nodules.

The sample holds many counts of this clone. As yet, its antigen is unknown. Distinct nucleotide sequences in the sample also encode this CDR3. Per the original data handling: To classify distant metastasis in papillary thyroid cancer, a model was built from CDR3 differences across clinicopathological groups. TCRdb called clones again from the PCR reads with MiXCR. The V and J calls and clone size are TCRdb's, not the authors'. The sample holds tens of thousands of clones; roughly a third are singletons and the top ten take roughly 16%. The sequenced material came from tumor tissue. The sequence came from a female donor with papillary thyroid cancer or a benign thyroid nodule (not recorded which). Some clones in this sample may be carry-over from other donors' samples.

CDR3 nucleotide sequence: TGTGCCAGCAGTTTAATACAGGGGCAGGGCTACACCTTC. This sequence encodes CASSLIQGQGYTF. The chain carries TRBV28 and TRBJ1-2, with 7 bases identical to TRBD1. This CDR3 spans 13 amino acids. V shed 2 bases and J 8 bases; nucleotides not matched to a gene: 5. The V gene's germline CDR1 is MDHEN and CDR2 SYDVKM.